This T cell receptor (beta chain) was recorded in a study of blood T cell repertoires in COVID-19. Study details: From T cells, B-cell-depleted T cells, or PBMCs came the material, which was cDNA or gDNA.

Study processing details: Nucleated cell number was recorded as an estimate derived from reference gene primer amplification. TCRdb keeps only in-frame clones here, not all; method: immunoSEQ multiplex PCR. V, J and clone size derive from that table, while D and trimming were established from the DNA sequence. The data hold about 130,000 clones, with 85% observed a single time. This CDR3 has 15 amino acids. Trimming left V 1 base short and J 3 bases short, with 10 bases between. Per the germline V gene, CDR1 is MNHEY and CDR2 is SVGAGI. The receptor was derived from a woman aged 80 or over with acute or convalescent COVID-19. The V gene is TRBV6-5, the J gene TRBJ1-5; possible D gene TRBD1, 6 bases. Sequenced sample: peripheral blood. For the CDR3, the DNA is TGTGCCAGCAGTTACTGGGCAGGGGACAATCAGCCCCAGCATTTT. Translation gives CASSYWAGDNQPQHF.